The rows below give T cell receptor beta chains drawn from one sample of a study of early T cells in non-severe SARS-CoV-2 infection. TCRdb used MiXCR to reprocess the 5' RACE reads, holding one entry per CDR3 protein. The table shows roughly 40,000 distinct CDR3 sequences, with 5% to 6.5% occurring only once. Source: whole blood, taken at baseline. These receptor sequences come from an adult who was a healthcare worker with PCR-confirmed SARS-CoV-2 infection or an uninfected control (not recorded which). Each CDR3 is given with its conserved first and last residue. The D gene is left open where the match is weak. Clone size, where shown, is once, few, many, or a class for clones that have expanded.

cdr3_aa: CASSADGGDQYF
cdr3_nt: TGTGCCAGCAGTGCGGACGGAGGGGACCAGTACTTC
d_call: -
v_call: TRBV27
j_call: TRBJ2-5
clone_size: -

cdr3_aa: CASSYSPAWDEQFF
cdr3_nt: TGTGCCAGCAGCTATTCGCCCGCTTGGGATGAGCAGTTCTTC
d_call: -
v_call: TRBV6-2/TRBV6-3
j_call: TRBJ2-1
clone_size: -

cdr3_aa: CASSQRDGEAFF
cdr3_nt: TGTGCCAGCAGCCAAAGGGACGGGGAAGCTTTCTTT
d_call: -
v_call: TRBV3-1
j_call: TRBJ1-1
clone_size: many

cdr3_aa: CASSQEDRGHEQYF
cdr3_nt: TGCGCCAGCAGCCAAGAGGACAGGGGCCACGAGCAGTACTTC
d_call: TRBD1
v_call: TRBV4-3
j_call: TRBJ2-7
clone_size: few

cdr3_aa: CSTRQGATEAFF
cdr3_nt: TGCAGCACCCGACAGGGGGCCACTGAAGCTTTCTTT
d_call: TRBD1
v_call: TRBV29-1
j_call: TRBJ1-1
clone_size: many

cdr3_aa: CASSLWETQYF
cdr3_nt: TGTGCCAGCAGCTTATGGGAGACCCAGTACTTC
d_call: -
v_call: TRBV7-2
j_call: TRBJ2-5
clone_size: many

cdr3_aa: CASSEDYSPLHF
cdr3_nt: TGTGCCAGCAGTGAAGATTATTCACCCCTCCACTTT
d_call: -
v_call: TRBV2
j_call: TRBJ1-6
clone_size: many

cdr3_aa: CSAWGRRQEKLFF
cdr3_nt: TGCAGTGCCTGGGGCAGGCGACAGGAAAAACTGTTTTTT
d_call: -
v_call: TRBV20-1
j_call: TRBJ1-4
clone_size: many

cdr3_aa: CASSLKETQYF
cdr3_nt: TGTGCCAGCAGCTTGAAAGAGACCCAGTACTTC
d_call: -
v_call: TRBV11-2
j_call: TRBJ2-5
clone_size: many

cdr3_aa: CASSEDIQETQYF
cdr3_nt: TGCGCCAGCAGTGAGGACATCCAAGAGACCCAGTACTTC
d_call: -
v_call: TRBV10-2
j_call: TRBJ2-5
clone_size: few

cdr3_aa: CASSYGGVTDTQYF
cdr3_nt: TGTGCCAGCAGCTACGGGGGGGTCACAGATACGCAGTATTTT
d_call: TRBD2
v_call: TRBV3-1
j_call: TRBJ2-3
clone_size: -

cdr3_aa: CASSYSTGGTEAFF
cdr3_nt: TGTGCCAGCAGTTACTCGACAGGGGGCACTGAAGCTTTCTTT
d_call: TRBD1
v_call: TRBV6-6
j_call: TRBJ1-1
clone_size: many

cdr3_aa: CASSRRDRGDSPLHF
cdr3_nt: TGTGCCAGCAGCCGCCGGGACAGGGGGGATTCACCCCTCCACTTT
d_call: TRBD1
v_call: TRBV11-2
j_call: TRBJ1-6
clone_size: few

cdr3_aa: CASSLKGAGEKLFF
cdr3_nt: TGTGCCAGCAGTTTAAAGGGGGCAGGGGAAAAACTGTTTTTT
d_call: TRBD1
v_call: TRBV12-3/TRBV12-4
j_call: TRBJ1-4
clone_size: many

cdr3_aa: CASSPRPGRYEQYF
cdr3_nt: TGTGCCAGCAGCCCCCGCCCGGGACGGTACGAGCAGTACTTC
d_call: -
v_call: TRBV27
j_call: TRBJ2-7
clone_size: -

cdr3_aa: CSVVPGRKNTEAFF
cdr3_nt: TGCAGCGTTGTCCCTGGACGGAAGAACACTGAAGCTTTCTTT
d_call: -
v_call: TRBV29-1
j_call: TRBJ1-1
clone_size: -

cdr3_aa: CASSSIHSPLHF
cdr3_nt: TGTGCCAGCAGCTCTATTCATTCACCCCTCCACTTT
d_call: -
v_call: TRBV28
j_call: TRBJ1-6
clone_size: many

cdr3_aa: CASSLGVAQYF
cdr3_nt: TGCGCCAGCAGCTTGGGGGTGGCCCAGTACTTC
d_call: -
v_call: TRBV5-1
j_call: TRBJ2-5
clone_size: many

cdr3_aa: CSAGGAGATSYEQYF
cdr3_nt: TGCAGTGCGGGTGGAGCGGGGGCGACATCCTACGAGCAGTACTTC
d_call: TRBD2
v_call: TRBV20-1
j_call: TRBJ2-7
clone_size: few

cdr3_aa: CASSLTQSETQYF
cdr3_nt: TGTGCCAGCAGCTTAACTCAGTCGGAGACCCAGTACTTC
d_call: -
v_call: TRBV7-3
j_call: TRBJ2-5
clone_size: many

cdr3_aa: CSARITGTSVSKETQYF
cdr3_nt: TGCAGTGCTAGAATTACCGGGACTAGCGTGTCAAAAGAGACCCAGTACTTC
d_call: TRBD2
v_call: TRBV20-1
j_call: TRBJ2-5
clone_size: -

cdr3_aa: CASSLKVDTQYF
cdr3_nt: TGTGCCAGCAGTCTCAAGGTCGATACGCAGTATTTT
d_call: -
v_call: TRBV28
j_call: TRBJ2-3
clone_size: -

cdr3_aa: CSAVGGSSYNEQFF
cdr3_nt: TGCAGTGCCGTCGGGGGGAGCTCCTACAATGAGCAGTTCTTC
d_call: TRBD2
v_call: TRBV20-1
j_call: TRBJ2-1
clone_size: many

cdr3_aa: CASSQDKSLSTDTQYF
cdr3_nt: TGCGCCAGCAGCCAAGACAAATCCCTAAGCACAGATACGCAGTATTTT
d_call: -
v_call: TRBV4-3
j_call: TRBJ2-3
clone_size: many

cdr3_aa: CASSLELGLGAGEQFF
cdr3_nt: TGTGCCAGCAGCTTAGAATTGGGACTAGGGGCAGGTGAGCAGTTCTTC
d_call: TRBD2
v_call: TRBV7-2
j_call: TRBJ2-1
clone_size: few

cdr3_aa: CASSLRQGSGYTF
cdr3_nt: TGTGCCAGCAGTCTTAGACAGGGATCTGGCTACACCTTC
d_call: TRBD1
v_call: TRBV12-3/TRBV12-4
j_call: TRBJ1-2
clone_size: many

cdr3_aa: CASSLGPQVQETQYF
cdr3_nt: TGCGCCAGCAGCTTGGGACCGCAAGTCCAAGAGACCCAGTACTTC
d_call: -
v_call: TRBV5-1
j_call: TRBJ2-5
clone_size: few

cdr3_aa: CASGQGATEAFF
cdr3_nt: TGTGCCTCGGGACAGGGGGCAACTGAAGCTTTCTTT
d_call: TRBD1
v_call: TRBV10-3
j_call: TRBJ1-1
clone_size: many

cdr3_aa: CASSSTGLDNSPLHF
cdr3_nt: TGTGCCAGCAGTTCGACAGGGCTGGATAATTCACCCCTCCACTTT
d_call: TRBD1
v_call: TRBV6-2/TRBV6-3
j_call: TRBJ1-6
clone_size: many

cdr3_aa: CASRPGFPPLHF
cdr3_nt: TGTGCCAGCAGGCCAGGGTTCCCACCCCTCCACTTT
d_call: -
v_call: TRBV6-5
j_call: TRBJ1-6
clone_size: many

cdr3_aa: CASSPQGNIQYF
cdr3_nt: TGTGCCAGCAGTCCGCAGGGGAACATTCAGTACTTC
d_call: -
v_call: TRBV14
j_call: TRBJ2-4
clone_size: many

cdr3_aa: CSAAGGETQYF
cdr3_nt: TGCAGTGCTGCCGGCGGAGAGACCCAGTACTTC
d_call: -
v_call: TRBV20-1
j_call: TRBJ2-5
clone_size: many

cdr3_aa: CASSQDSGNTIYF
cdr3_nt: TGTGCCAGCAGCCAAGATTCCGGAAACACCATATATTTT
d_call: -
v_call: TRBV3-1
j_call: TRBJ1-3
clone_size: few

cdr3_aa: CATSAQGINEQYF
cdr3_nt: TGTGCCACCAGTGCTCAGGGAATCAACGAGCAGTACTTC
d_call: -
v_call: TRBV24-1
j_call: TRBJ2-7
clone_size: many

cdr3_aa: CASSTGQGNTGELFF
cdr3_nt: TGTGCCAGCAGCACGGGACAGGGGAACACCGGGGAGCTGTTTTTT
d_call: TRBD1
v_call: TRBV5-4
j_call: TRBJ2-2
clone_size: many

cdr3_aa: CAWSLQGASGEKLFF
cdr3_nt: TGTGCCTGGAGTCTACAGGGGGCAAGTGGTGAAAAACTGTTTTTT
d_call: TRBD1
v_call: TRBV30
j_call: TRBJ1-4
clone_size: many

cdr3_aa: CASKSGGTGELFF
cdr3_nt: TGTGCCAGCAAGTCAGGGGGAACCGGGGAGCTGTTTTTT
d_call: TRBD1
v_call: TRBV6-2/TRBV6-3
j_call: TRBJ2-2
clone_size: few

cdr3_aa: CASSLTETYEQYF
cdr3_nt: TGTGCCAGCAGCTTGACGGAAACCTACGAGCAGTACTTC
d_call: -
v_call: TRBV7-9
j_call: TRBJ2-7
clone_size: many

cdr3_aa: CASSLDRDNTDTQYF
cdr3_nt: TGTGCCAGCAGCCTGGACAGGGATAACACAGATACGCAGTATTTT
d_call: TRBD1
v_call: TRBV6-2/TRBV6-3
j_call: TRBJ2-3
clone_size: many

cdr3_aa: CASTSSYNEQFF
cdr3_nt: TGTGCCAGCACCAGCTCCTACAATGAGCAGTTCTTC
d_call: -
v_call: TRBV28
j_call: TRBJ2-1
clone_size: many

cdr3_aa: CASSFNRGTGELFF
cdr3_nt: TGTGCCAGCAGTTTCAACAGGGGCACCGGGGAGCTGTTTTTT
d_call: TRBD1
v_call: TRBV12-3/TRBV12-4
j_call: TRBJ2-2
clone_size: many

cdr3_aa: CASSLVGDTQYF
cdr3_nt: TGTGCCAGCAGCTTAGTAGGAGATACGCAGTATTTT
d_call: -
v_call: TRBV7-9
j_call: TRBJ2-3
clone_size: many

cdr3_aa: CASSQTTGLTNEKLFF
cdr3_nt: TGCGCCAGCAGCCAAACGACAGGGTTAACTAATGAAAAACTGTTTTTT
d_call: TRBD1
v_call: TRBV4-3
j_call: TRBJ1-4
clone_size: many